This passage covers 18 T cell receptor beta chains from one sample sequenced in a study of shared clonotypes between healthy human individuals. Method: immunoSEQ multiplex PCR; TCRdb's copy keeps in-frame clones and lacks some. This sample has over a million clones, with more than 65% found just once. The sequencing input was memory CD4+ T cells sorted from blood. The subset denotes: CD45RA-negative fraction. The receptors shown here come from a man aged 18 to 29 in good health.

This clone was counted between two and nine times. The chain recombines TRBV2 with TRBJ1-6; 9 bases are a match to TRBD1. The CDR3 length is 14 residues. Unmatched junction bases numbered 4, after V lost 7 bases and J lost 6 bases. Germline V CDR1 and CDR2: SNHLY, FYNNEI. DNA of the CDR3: TGTGCCAGCACCTGGACAGGGGCTAATTCACCCCTCCACTTT. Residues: CASTWTGANSPLHF.

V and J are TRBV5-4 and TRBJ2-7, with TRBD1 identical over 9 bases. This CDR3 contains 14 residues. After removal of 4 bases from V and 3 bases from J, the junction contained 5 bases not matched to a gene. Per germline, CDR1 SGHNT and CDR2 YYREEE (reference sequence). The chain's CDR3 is CASSEGTGNYEQYF. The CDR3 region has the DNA TGTGCCAGCAGCGAGGGGACAGGGAACTACGAGCAGTACTTC. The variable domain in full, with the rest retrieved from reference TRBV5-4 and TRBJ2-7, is ETGVTQSPTHLIKTRGQQVTLRCSSQSGHNTVSWYQQALGQGPQFIFQYYREEENGRGNFPPRFSGLQFPNYSSELNVNALELDDSALYLCASSEGTGNYEQYFGPGTRLTVT.

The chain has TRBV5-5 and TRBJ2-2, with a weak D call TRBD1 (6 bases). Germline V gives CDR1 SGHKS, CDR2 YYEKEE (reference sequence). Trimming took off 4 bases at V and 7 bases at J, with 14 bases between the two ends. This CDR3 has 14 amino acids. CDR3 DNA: TGTGCCAGCAGCAAACAGGGTTTAGGCGGGGAGCTGTTTTTT. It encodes CASSKQGLGGELFF.

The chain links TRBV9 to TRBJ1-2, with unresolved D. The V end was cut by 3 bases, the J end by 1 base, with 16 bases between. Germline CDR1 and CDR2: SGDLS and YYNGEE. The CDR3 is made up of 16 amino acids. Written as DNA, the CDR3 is TGTGCCAGCAGCGCCGCCTTAGCCGGGATTAACTATGGCTACACCTTC. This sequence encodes CASSAALAGINYGYTF.

CDR3 sequence reads: CASSLARVPTDTQYF. The CDR3 region has the DNA TGTGCCAGCAGCTTAGCGCGAGTCCCGACAGATACGCAGTATTTT. V usage is TRBV7-8 and J usage is TRBJ2-3; D gene ambiguous. Germline assignment: CDR1 SGHVS and CDR2 FQNEAQ. The CDR3 runs to 15 residues. Trimming took 0 bases from V and 3 from J, leaving 10 bases between them.

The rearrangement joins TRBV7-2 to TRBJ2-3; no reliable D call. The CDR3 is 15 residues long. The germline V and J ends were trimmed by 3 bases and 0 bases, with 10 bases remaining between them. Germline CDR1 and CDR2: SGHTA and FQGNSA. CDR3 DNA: TGTGCCAGCAGCTTTACCCTTATAAGCACAGATACGCAGTATTTT. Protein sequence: CASSFTLISTDTQYF.

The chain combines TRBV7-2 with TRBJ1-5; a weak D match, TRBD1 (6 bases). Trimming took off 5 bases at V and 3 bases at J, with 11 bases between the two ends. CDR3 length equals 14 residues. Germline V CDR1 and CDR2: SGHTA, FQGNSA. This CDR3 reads CASSQDSYNQPQHF. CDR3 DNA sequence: TGTGCCAGCAGCCAGGACAGCTACAATCAGCCCCAGCATTTT.

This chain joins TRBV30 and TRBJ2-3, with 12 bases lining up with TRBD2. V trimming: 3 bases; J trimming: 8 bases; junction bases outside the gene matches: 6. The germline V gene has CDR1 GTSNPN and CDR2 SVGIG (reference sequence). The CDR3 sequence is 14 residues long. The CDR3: CAWSDGLAGSTQYF. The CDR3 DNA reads TGTGCCTGGAGCGACGGACTAGCGGGATCTACGCAGTATTTT.

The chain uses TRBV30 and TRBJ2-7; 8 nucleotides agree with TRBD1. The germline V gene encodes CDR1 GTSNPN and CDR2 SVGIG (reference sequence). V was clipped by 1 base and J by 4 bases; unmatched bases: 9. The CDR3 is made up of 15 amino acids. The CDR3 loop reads CAWSGNGQGRYEQYF. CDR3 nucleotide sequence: TGTGCCTGGAGTGGGAACGGACAGGGAAGGTACGAGCAGTACTTC.

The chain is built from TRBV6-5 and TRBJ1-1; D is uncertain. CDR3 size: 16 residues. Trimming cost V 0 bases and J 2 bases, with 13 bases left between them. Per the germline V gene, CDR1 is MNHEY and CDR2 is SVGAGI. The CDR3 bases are TGTGCCAGCAGTTACTCGGGAGGGTTCGGAAACACTGAAGCTTTCTTT. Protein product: CASSYSGGFGNTEAFF.

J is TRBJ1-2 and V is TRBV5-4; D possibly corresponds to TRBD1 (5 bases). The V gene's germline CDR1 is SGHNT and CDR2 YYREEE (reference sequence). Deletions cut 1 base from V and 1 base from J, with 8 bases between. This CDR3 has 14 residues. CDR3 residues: CASSLSRGNYGYTF. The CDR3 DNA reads TGTGCCAGCAGCTTGTCTAGGGGTAACTATGGCTACACCTTC.

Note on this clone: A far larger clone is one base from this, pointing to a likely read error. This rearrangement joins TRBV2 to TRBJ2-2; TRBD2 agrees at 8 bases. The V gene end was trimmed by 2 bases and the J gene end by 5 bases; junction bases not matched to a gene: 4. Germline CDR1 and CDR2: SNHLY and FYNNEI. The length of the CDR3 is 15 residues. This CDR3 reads CASSETAGETGELFF. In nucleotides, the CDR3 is TGTGCCAGCAGTGAAACAGCGGGGGAAACCGGGGAGCTGTTTTTT.

In DNA, the CDR3 is TGTGCCATCAGTTCAGCGACGGGGAACACTGAAGCTTTCTTT. This translates into CAISSATGNTEAFF. The chain joins TRBV10-3 to TRBJ1-1; D is unresolved. Deletions cut 5 bases from V and 1 base from J, with 11 bases between. The CDR3 loop spans 14 amino acids. Per the germline V gene, CDR1 is ENHRY and CDR2 is SYGVKD.

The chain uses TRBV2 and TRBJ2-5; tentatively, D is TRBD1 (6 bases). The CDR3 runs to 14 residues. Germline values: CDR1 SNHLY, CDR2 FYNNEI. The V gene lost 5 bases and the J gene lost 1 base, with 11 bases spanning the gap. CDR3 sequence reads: CASSLQGLQETQYF. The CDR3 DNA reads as TGTGCCAGCAGTCTACAGGGCCTCCAAGAGACCCAGTACTTC.

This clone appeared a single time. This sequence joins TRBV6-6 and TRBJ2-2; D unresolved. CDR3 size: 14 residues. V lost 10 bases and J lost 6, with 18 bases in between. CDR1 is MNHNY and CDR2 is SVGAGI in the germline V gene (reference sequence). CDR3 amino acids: CATLGSRVAGELFF. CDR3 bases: TGTGCCACCCTCGGGTCAAGGGTCGCCGGGGAGCTGTTTTTT.

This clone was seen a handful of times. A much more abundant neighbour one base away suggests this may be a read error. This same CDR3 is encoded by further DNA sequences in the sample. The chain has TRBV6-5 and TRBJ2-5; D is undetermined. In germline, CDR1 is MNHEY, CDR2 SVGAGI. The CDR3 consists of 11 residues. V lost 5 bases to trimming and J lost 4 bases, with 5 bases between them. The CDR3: CASSDLETQYF. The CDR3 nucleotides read TGTGCCAGCAGTGACCTAGAGACCCAGTACTTC.

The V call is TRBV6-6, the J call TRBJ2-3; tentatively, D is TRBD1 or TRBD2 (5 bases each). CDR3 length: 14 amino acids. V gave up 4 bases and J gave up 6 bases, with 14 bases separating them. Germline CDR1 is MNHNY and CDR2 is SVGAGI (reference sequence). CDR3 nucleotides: TGTGCCAGCAGTTTCCGGGACCTCGGGGATACGCAGTATTTT. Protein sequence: CASSFRDLGDTQYF.

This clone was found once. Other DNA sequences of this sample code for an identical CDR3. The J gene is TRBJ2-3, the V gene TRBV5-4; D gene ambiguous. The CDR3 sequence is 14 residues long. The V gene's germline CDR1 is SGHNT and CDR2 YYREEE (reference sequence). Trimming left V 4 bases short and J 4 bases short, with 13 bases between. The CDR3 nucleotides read TGTGCCAGCAGCCTTAGCCGTGGCCCAGATACGCAGTATTTT. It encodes CASSLSRGPDTQYF.